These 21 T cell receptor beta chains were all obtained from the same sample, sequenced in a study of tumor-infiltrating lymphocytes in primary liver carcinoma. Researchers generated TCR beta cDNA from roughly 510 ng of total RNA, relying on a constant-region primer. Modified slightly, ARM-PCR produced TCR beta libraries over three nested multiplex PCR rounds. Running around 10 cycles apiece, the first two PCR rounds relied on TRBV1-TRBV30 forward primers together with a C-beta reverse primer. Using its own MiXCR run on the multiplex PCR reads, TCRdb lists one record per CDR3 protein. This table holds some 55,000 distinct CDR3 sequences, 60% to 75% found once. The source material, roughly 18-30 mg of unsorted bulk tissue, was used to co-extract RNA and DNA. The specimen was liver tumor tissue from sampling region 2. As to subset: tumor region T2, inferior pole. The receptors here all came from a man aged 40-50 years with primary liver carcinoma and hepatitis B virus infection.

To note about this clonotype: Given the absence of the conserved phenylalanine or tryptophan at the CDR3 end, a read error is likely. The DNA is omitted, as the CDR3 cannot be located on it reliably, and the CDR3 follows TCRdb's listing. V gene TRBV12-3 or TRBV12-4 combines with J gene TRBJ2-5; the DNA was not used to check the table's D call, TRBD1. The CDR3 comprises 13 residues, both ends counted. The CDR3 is CASSWTGQETQYL.

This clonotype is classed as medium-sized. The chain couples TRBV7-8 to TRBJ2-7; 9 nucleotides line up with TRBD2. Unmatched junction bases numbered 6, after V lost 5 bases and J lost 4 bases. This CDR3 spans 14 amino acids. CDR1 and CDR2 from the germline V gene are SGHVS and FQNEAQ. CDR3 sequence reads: CASSVSGRVYEQYF. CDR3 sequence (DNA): TGTGCCAGCAGCGTTAGCGGGAGAGTTTACGAGCAGTACTTC.

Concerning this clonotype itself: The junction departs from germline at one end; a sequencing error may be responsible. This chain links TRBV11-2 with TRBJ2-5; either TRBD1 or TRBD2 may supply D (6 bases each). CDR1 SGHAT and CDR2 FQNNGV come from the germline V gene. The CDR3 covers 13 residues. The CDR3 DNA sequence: TGTACCAGCGAGGGGGGTGACCAAGAGACCCAGTACTTC. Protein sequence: CTSEGGDQETQYF.

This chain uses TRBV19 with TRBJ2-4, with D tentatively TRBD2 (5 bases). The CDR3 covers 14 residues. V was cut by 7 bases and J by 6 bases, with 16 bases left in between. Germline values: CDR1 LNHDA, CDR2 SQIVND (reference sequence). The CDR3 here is CASNMRAVGNIQYF. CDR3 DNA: TGTGCCAGTAATATGAGGGCTGTTGGAAACATTCAGTACTTC. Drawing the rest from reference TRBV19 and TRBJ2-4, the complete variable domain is DGGITQSPKYLFRKEGQNVTLSCEQNLNHDAMYWYRQDPGQGLRLIYYSQIVNDFQKGDIAEGYSVSREKKESFPLTVTSAQKNPTAFYLCASNMRAVGNIQYFGAGTRLSVL.

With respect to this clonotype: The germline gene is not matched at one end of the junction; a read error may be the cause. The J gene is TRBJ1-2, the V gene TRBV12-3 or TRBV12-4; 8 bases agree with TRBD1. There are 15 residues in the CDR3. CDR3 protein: CACGLRDRPFYGYTF. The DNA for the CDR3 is TGTGCCTGCGGTTTAAGGGACAGGCCCTTCTATGGTTACACCTTC.

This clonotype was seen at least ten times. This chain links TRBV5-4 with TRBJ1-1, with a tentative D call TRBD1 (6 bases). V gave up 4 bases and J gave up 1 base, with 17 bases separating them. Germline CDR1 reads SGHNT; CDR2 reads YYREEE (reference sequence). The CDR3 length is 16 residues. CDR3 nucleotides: TGTGCCAGCAGCCCAGACCCGGGGACACAGAACACTGAAGCTTTCTTT. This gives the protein CASSPDPGTQNTEAFF.

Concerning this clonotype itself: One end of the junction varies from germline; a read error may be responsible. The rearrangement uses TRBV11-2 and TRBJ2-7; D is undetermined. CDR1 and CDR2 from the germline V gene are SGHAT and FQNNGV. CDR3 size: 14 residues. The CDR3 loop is CSSSLTETACEQYF. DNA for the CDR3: TGTTCCAGCAGCTTAACTGAGACTGCCTGCGAGCAGTACTTC.

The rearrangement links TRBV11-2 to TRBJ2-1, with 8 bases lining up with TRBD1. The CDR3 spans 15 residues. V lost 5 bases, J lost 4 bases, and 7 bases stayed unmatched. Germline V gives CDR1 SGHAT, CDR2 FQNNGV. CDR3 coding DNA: TGTGCCAGCAGCCCAGGGGGCAACTCTTACAATGAGCAGTTCTTC. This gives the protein CASSPGGNSYNEQFF.

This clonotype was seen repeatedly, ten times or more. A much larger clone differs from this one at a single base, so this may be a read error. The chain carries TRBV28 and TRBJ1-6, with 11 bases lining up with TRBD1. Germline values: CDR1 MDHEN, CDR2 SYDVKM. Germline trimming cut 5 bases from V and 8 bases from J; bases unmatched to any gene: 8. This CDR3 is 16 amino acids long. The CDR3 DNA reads TGTGCCAGCAGTCCCCGGACAGGGGGCATAGATTCACCCCTCCACTTT. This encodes CASSPRTGGIDSPLHF.

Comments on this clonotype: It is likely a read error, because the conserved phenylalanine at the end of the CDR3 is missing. As DNA, the CDR3 is TGCGCCAGCGGCGGCAGAAGCTCCTACAATGAGCAGTTCTCC. Translation gives CASGGRSSYNEQFS. The V call is TRBV10-1, the J call TRBJ2-1; D remains unclear. Trimming stripped 8 bases from V and 0 bases from J, with 11 bases between. The CDR3 has 14 amino acids. Germline loops: CDR1 WNHNN, CDR2 SYGVQD (reference sequence).

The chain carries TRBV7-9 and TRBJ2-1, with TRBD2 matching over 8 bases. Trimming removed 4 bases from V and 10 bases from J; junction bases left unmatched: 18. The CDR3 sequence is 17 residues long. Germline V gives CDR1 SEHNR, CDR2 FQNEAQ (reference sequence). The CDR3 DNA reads TGTGCCAGCAGCTCCACCCCGAGCGGGAGCCATCGGGAGGAGCAGTTCTTC. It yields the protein CASSSTPSGSHREEQFF.

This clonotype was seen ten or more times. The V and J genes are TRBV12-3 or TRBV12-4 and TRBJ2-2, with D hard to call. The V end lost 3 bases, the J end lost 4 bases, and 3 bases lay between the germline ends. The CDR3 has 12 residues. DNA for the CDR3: TGTGCCAGCAGTTTGGGCACCGGGGAGCTGTTTTTT. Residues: CASSLGTGELFF.

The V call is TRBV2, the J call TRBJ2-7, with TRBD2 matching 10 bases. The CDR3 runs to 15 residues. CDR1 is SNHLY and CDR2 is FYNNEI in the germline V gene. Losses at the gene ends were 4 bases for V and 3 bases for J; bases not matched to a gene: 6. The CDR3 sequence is CASSVESGRGYEQYF. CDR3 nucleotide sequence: TGTGCCAGCAGTGTGGAGAGCGGGAGGGGCTACGAGCAGTACTTC.

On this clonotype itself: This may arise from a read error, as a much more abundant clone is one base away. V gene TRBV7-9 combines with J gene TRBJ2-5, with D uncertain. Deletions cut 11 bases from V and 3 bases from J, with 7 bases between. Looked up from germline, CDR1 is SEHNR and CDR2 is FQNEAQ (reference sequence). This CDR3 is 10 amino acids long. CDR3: CAAAEETQYF. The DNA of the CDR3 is TGTGCCGCGGCGGAAGAGACCCAGTACTTC.

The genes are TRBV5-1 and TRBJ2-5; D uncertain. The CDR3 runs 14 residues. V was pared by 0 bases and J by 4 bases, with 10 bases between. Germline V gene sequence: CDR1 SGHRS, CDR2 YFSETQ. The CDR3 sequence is CASSLGKAIETQYF. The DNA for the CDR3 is TGCGCCAGCAGCTTGGGAAAGGCTATAGAGACCCAGTACTTC.

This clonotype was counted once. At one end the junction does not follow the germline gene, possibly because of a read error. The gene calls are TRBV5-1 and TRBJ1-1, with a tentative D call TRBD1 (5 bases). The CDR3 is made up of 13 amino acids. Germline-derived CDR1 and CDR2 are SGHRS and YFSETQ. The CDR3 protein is CASSSGANTEACF. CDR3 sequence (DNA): TGCGCCAGCAGCTCCGGGGCTAACACTGAGGCTTGCTTT.

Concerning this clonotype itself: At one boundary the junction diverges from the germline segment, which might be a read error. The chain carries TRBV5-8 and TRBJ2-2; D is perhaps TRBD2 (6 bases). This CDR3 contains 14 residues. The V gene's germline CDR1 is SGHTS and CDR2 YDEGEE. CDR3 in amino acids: CASSLRRVSGEPFF. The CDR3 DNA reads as TGTGCCAGCAGCTTGCGGAGGGTATCCGGGGAGCCGTTCTTT.

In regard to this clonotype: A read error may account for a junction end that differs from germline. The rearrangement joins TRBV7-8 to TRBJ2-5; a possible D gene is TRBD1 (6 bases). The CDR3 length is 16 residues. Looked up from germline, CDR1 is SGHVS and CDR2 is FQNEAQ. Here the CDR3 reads CASSLELGQILETQYF. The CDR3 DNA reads TGTGCCAGCAGCCTAGAGCTGGGACAAATATTAGAGACCCAATACTTC.

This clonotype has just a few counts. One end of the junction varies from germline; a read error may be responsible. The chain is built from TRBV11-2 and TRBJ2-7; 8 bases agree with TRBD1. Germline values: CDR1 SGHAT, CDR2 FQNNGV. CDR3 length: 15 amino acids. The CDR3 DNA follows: TGTACCAGTAGCTTAGGCAGGGGGCTCACCTACGAGCAGTACTTC. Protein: CTSSLGRGLTYEQYF.

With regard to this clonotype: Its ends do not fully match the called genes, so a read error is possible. The DNA for the CDR3 is TGTGCCAGCAGGCATACTAGCGGGATGTACGAGCGGTACTTC. Its translation: CASRHTSGMYERYF. V gene TRBV6-2 or TRBV6-3 combines with J gene TRBJ2-7; 10 bases line up with TRBD2. Germline CDR1 is MNHEY and CDR2 is SVGEGT. The CDR3 totals 14 residues.

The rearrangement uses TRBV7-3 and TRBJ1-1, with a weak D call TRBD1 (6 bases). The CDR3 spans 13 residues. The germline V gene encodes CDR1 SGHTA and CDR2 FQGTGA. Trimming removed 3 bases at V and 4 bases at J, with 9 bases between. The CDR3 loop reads CASSLGGLTEAFF. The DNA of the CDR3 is TGTGCCAGCAGCTTGGGGGGGCTCACTGAAGCTTTCTTT.